This T cell receptor beta chain was retrieved from a study of shared clonotypes between healthy human individuals (dated by TCRdb to the early 2020s). In the study overall: Three men and a couple of women, aged 18 to 49 years, made up the cohort. Per donor, three plates each were used for CD4 naive and CD4 memory, two for CD8 naive, and one for CD8 memory. Blood TCR repertoires of a handful of healthy adults were deeply sequenced to estimate repertoire size and the extent of clonotype sharing between individuals. To increase sequencing depth and limit assay-specific biases, TCR repertoire library preparation and sequencing were carried out by different laboratories using diverse techniques. Between about 0.9 and 8.9 billion PBMCs per donor were obtained by leukapheresis.

This clone was picked up many times. Its antigen is still unknown. Qualities for individual bases were not recorded, and no much larger clone is one base off. Other nucleotide sequences in the sample specify the same CDR3. CD8 naive samples consisted of CD45RO-negative cells that were positively selected for CCR7, yielding a CD45RA+CCR7+ population without TemRA cells. Healthy HIV-negative adults with no recently reported acute infections or vaccinations were included as donors. Every donor was a Caucasian adult residing in Nashville, Tennessee, USA. Blood was obtained by leukapheresis, after which PBMCs were separated by Ficoll-Histopaque density gradient centrifugation and cryopreserved in liquid nitrogen vapor phase. Analytical flow cytometry was used to check the purity and quantity of every magnetically sorted T cell population. From each sorted fraction, genomic DNA was isolated and quantified by UV absorbance on a Nanodrop 2000c.

The CDR3 goes from the cysteine to the phenylalanine over 15 residues. The DNA shown is the 45-base CDR3, in frame from base 1. Trimming accounts for 3 bases at V and 3 bases at J, while the number of junction bases matched to no gene is 5. The germline V gene gives CDR1 as MGHRA and CDR2 as YSYEKL. On the study overall, not on this receptor specifically: Compared with non-shared clonotypes, clonotypes shared by all four sorted-subset donors had higher generation probabilities. Even with the large sequencing depth, rarefaction of the sorted-subset datasets indicated that sequencing was incomplete. The genetic and exposure-history diversity represented was limited by the small number of donors. Estimated clonotype richness was generally larger for naive than for memory subsets. Sampling was limited to blood, and TCR repertoires in tissue likely differ from TCR repertoires in blood. Based on pairwise subsampling, the degree of clonotype sharing among donors was expected to be affected by sequencing depth. When a few donors were compared, the shared fraction of clonotypes was approximately 5% for naive CD4, less than 4% for naive CD8, 2.3% for memory CD4, and 0.35% to 0.4% for memory CD8.

Using the deep immunoSEQ assay, TCR CDR3 regions were amplified from genomic DNA by multiplex PCR. Extracted genomic DNA from each cell subset was spread evenly across all wells of several immunoSEQ 96-well plates, with each plate serving as a replicate. Each replicate PCR for sorted subsets received around 0.2 ug genomic DNA, equal to some 32,000 T cell genomes. The purified libraries were quantified using a Qubit 3.0 fluorometer, sized with a Bioanalyzer 2100, and then quantified again using the KAPA Library Quantification kit. Every immunoSEQ 96-well plate was sequenced on a separate single-read 150-cycle Illumina NextSeq 550 flow cell. From the authors' description of their analysis: Because the immunoSEQ output held only junctional sequences and lacked quality scores, the filtering could not match the filtering applied to full-length reads. To assign V/J genes and CDR3, sequences were annotated using PyIR, a Python wrapper for IgBLAST v1.9, with IMGT germline references. Any read was removed if the V/J assignment was weak (E-value above 1e-6), the CDR3 was missing, or the read contained stop codons, out-of-frame junctions, or ambiguous translated residues. V3J clonotypes were defined as sequences sharing the same inferred V gene, J gene, and CDR3 amino acid sequence. Percentage overlap between repertoires was computed as shared unique clonotypes divided by the size of the smaller repertoire. Richness of each repertoire was evaluated using RTK rarefaction, the Chao1 estimator, and Recon v2.1 estimates of unobserved clonotypes. Generation probabilities for all TCRbeta clonotypes obtained by the gDNA method from four donors were computed using OLGA. As stored in TCRdb, this immuneACCESS dataset retains in-frame rearrangements with V and J assigned. A fraction of the clones does not appear; measured against another copy, unresolved V genes explain less than half of the discrepancy, and the remainder lacks a known reason. The DNA was the basis for D and trimming; V, J and clone size are from that table. This sample has some 2 million clones in its table, and about 95% of those were observed once. Jointly, the top ten make up roughly 1% of the sample.

The V and J genes are TRBV4-1 and TRBJ2-7; 10 of the junction bases match TRBD1. The TCR sequence derives from a man aged 18 to 35 in good health. The specimen sequenced was naive CD8+ T cells sorted from blood. Per the publication, the cell subset or site label means: CD45RA+CCR7+. The DNA reads TGCGCCAGCAGCCACGGACAGGGGGAAGGCTACGAGCAGTACTTC. It specifies CASSHGQGEGYEQYF.